This entry lists 20 T cell receptor beta chains sequenced from one sample in a study of CXCR3-negative and CXCR3-positive naive CD8 T cells. The libraries of TRB cDNA were prepared using 5' RACE with UMI labels. TCRdb re-called the 5' RACE reads; every CDR3 protein appears as one record, without DNA. In all, the sample yields some 8,200 distinct CDR3 sequences. The specimen sequenced was naive CXCR3- CD8+ T cells from blood. Subset of the sample: CD45RO-CCR7+CD27+CD95- naive CD8+ T cells lacking CXCR3 (TNR3-). The origin of the receptors is a human donor in good health. Some clones in this sample may be carry-over from other donors' samples.

This sequence joins TRBV29-1 and TRBJ1-1; TCRdb lists TRBD1, though no DNA is available to test this call. The CDR3 runs 11 residues. The germline V gene has CDR1 SQVTM and CDR2 ANQGSEA. This chain's CDR3 is CSAWTRGEAFF.

The chain couples TRBV29-1 to TRBJ1-2. This CDR3 is built from 14 residues. CDR1 is SQVTM and CDR2 is ANQGSEA in the germline V gene. CDR3 in amino acids: CSVEDVDSNYGYTF.

Judged by frequency, this clonotype is medium-sized. The genes are TRBV5-1 and TRBJ2-7; TCRdb selects TRBD1, and the lack of DNA leaves this call unchecked. CDR3 length: 15 amino acids. Germline V CDR1 and CDR2: SGHRS, YFSETQ. This CDR3 reads CASSPGTGDRDEQYF.

The V gene is TRBV5-1, the J gene TRBJ2-3. The CDR3 has 16 amino acids. The germline CDR1 and CDR2 sequences are SGHRS and YFSETQ. The CDR3 sequence is CASSLTGNRAADTQYF.

J is TRBJ2-3 and V is TRBV20-1; TCRdb's assignment of TRBD2 cannot be checked, as there is no DNA. The CDR3 covers 16 residues. The germline CDR1 and CDR2 sequences are DFQATT and SNEGSKA (reference sequence). This CDR3 reads CSALLRPLSGTDTQYF.

The gene calls are TRBV3-1 and TRBJ2-3; the D call of TRBD2 rests on TCRdb alone, since no DNA is present to check it. The CDR3 has 17 residues. The germline gives CDR1 LGHDT, CDR2 YNNKEL (reference sequence). CDR3 residues: CASSQDPLAGITDTQYF.

This chain connects TRBV29-1 to TRBJ2-1; without DNA, the TCRdb call of TRBD1 cannot be checked. The germline CDR1 and CDR2 sequences are SQVTM and ANQGSEA. The CDR3 runs to 15 residues. Here the CDR3 reads CSVVVVKKTGDEQFF.

V gene TRBV3-1 combines with J gene TRBJ2-7; TCRdb designates TRBD2, a call that cannot be tested without DNA. The CDR3 is 15 amino acids. Germline lookup yields CDR1 LGHDT and CDR2 YNNKEL (reference sequence). The CDR3 is CASSPTGPSPAEQYF.

CDR3 sequence: CASSQDQGAMNTEAFF. The chain combines TRBV4-3 with TRBJ1-1; TCRdb returns TRBD1, unconfirmable since there is no DNA. CDR3 size: 16 residues. Germline CDR1 LGHNA, CDR2 YSLEER.

The chain combines TRBV4-3 with TRBJ2-1. CDR1 and CDR2 from the germline V gene are LGHNA and YSLEER. CDR3 length: 15 residues. The CDR3 sequence is CASSQDLPAWNEQFF.

This clonotype is deemed medium-sized (0.01 to 0.1%) by its frequency. The CDR3 loop is CASSLGLAGSYEQYF. V gene TRBV5-1 combines with J gene TRBJ2-7; as DNA is missing, the TRBD2 call by TCRdb cannot be tested. This CDR3 contains 15 residues. Germline V gives CDR1 SGHRS, CDR2 YFSETQ.

V usage is TRBV7-6 and J usage is TRBJ2-7. This CDR3 spans 14 amino acids. Germline CDR1 is SGHVS and CDR2 is FNYEAQ. Here the CDR3 reads CASSTSGSSYEQYF.

By frequency, this clonotype registers medium-sized. CDR3 residues: CSVEASGRSYEQYF. This chain uses TRBV29-1 with TRBJ2-7; the D call from TCRdb, TRBD2, cannot be confirmed without DNA. Germline V gives CDR1 SQVTM, CDR2 ANQGSEA. The length of the CDR3 is 14 residues.

V usage is TRBV7-9 and J usage is TRBJ2-1. This CDR3 spans 13 amino acids. Germline V gives CDR1 SEHNR, CDR2 FQNEAQ (reference sequence). CDR3 residues: CASSLGLANEQFF.

This clonotype registers medium-sized by frequency. The chain links TRBV15 to TRBJ2-1; the TCRdb call, TRBD2, lacks DNA for checking. From germline, CDR1 is LNHNV and CDR2 YYDKDF (reference sequence). This CDR3 contains 16 residues. Here the CDR3 reads CATSFLKLATYNEQFF.

The rearrangement joins TRBV29-1 to TRBJ2-1. The germline V gene encodes CDR1 SQVTM and CDR2 ANQGSEA. There are 13 residues in the CDR3. CDR3 sequence: CSVEGTHYNEQFF.

This clonotype registers medium-sized by frequency. The chain combines TRBV20-1 with TRBJ2-5; there is no DNA to check the TCRdb D call of TRBD1. CDR3 size: 16 residues. CDR1 and CDR2 from the germline V gene are DFQATT and SNEGSKA (reference sequence). CDR3 loop: CSAIPLDRGNLETQYF.

V usage is TRBV24-1 and J usage is TRBJ1-5; TCRdb outputs TRBD1, but without DNA this stays unchecked. Germline values: CDR1 KGHDR, CDR2 SFDVKD. The CDR3 covers 17 residues. CDR3 amino acids: CATSDSDSSYSNQPQHF.

The chain links TRBV23-1 to TRBJ2-3; TCRdb returns TRBD2, unconfirmable since there is no DNA. TRBV23-1 counts as an open reading frame of uncertain function. This CDR3 has 15 amino acids. CDR3 sequence: CASSRTSGFTDTQYF.

This chain uses TRBV7-8 with TRBJ2-1; TCRdb's assignment of TRBD2 cannot be checked, as there is no DNA. The CDR3 has 14 amino acids. Germline V CDR1 and CDR2: SGHVS, FQNEAQ. This chain's CDR3 is CASSVGGFNNEQFF.